These T cell receptor beta chains were read from a single sample in a study of T-cell memory formation after mild COVID-19. TCRdb re-analysed the 5' RACE reads in MiXCR, keeping a single row per CDR3 protein. The repertoire holds hundreds of thousands of distinct CDR3 sequences, approximately 15% seen once, with around a fifth in the top ten. The specimen sequenced was PBMCs or a T cell subset sorted from them (not recorded which). The receptors derive from a man younger than 35 who had mild COVID-19 (a few samples of this study predate the infection). Cell type and time point are not known. The CDR3 runs from the conserved cysteine through the conserved F or W. D genes are given only for firm matches.

d_call j_call v_call cdr3_aa
. TRBJ1-2 TRBV20-1 CSASSGGFYGYTF
. TRBJ1-2 TRBV4-2 CASSQGGEWDYGYTF
. TRBJ2-7 TRBV6-2/TRBV6-3 CASSFDPTYEQYF
. TRBJ2-1 TRBV12-3/TRBV12-4 CASSFLGNEQFF
. TRBJ2-1 TRBV5-1 CASSLGLPWDEQFF
. TRBJ2-7 TRBV6-2/TRBV6-3 CASSPIDRDLGEQYF
TRBD2 TRBJ2-3 TRBV7-2 CASSLTGLAGVSTDTQYF
. TRBJ2-3 TRBV7-9 CASPGPGVSTDTQYF
. TRBJ2-7 TRBV7-2 CASSLPGYEQYF
. TRBJ2-7 TRBV5-4 CAMGAAPNEQYF
. TRBJ2-1 TRBV28 CASREGARTINNEQFF
TRBD1 TRBJ2-2 TRBV9 CASSPRDRGAGELFF
TRBD1 TRBJ2-7 TRBV7-9 CATRSGTGPYEQYF
. TRBJ1-5 TRBV28 CASSLSRRGNQPQHF
. TRBJ2-7 TRBV5-1 CASSWGRIPYQQYF
. TRBJ2-5 TRBV7-9 CASSLTGNLAETQYF
. TRBJ2-5 TRBV6-5 CASSYSLVQETQYF
. TRBJ1-6 TRBV25-1 CASSEVGSRAPLHF
TRBD1 TRBJ2-3 TRBV24-1 CATIFGQGLSDTQYF
. TRBJ1-2 TRBV4-1 CASRTMQGVYGYTF
. TRBJ2-1 TRBV7-9 CASTLQQGIEQFF
. TRBJ1-2 TRBV7-2 CASSPRDGLSNYGYTF
TRBD2 TRBJ2-1 TRBV7-3 CASSSTSGENNEQFF
TRBD1 TRBJ2-1 TRBV2 CASRGQPAYNEQFF
. TRBJ2-5 TRBV6-6 CASTEDPIGETQYF
. TRBJ2-3 TRBV28 CASSFPSTAHTQYF
. TRBJ2-1 TRBV9 CASSVAGLNEQFF
TRBD2 TRBJ2-1 TRBV30 CAGHGRYNEQFF
. TRBJ2-3 TRBV4-3 CASSQDQGVGPQPFTQYF
. TRBJ1-1 TRBV25-1 CASIHGSPLNTEAFF
. TRBJ2-5 TRBV4-1 CASSQTTVQETQYF
. TRBJ1-6 TRBV6-5 CASNHRGGRNSPLHF
. TRBJ2-3 TRBV7-2 CASSLVDGSTDTQYF
TRBD1 TRBJ1-2 TRBV24-1 CATSGVTGDGNYGYTF
. TRBJ2-1 TRBV5-1 CASRPRDFPLDYSYNEQFF
TRBD2 TRBJ2-4 TRBV4-3 CASSPGLAGGPRLGKEYF
TRBD1 TRBJ1-4 TRBV5-1 CASSLKGQGATNEKLFF
. TRBJ2-1 TRBV14 CASSRALYNEQFF
TRBD1 TRBJ2-3 TRBV7-9 CASSLKQGRTDTQYF
. TRBJ2-1 TRBV7-3 CASSWTESGEQFF
TRBD2 TRBJ2-4 TRBV20-1 CSARLLAGAPAKNIQYF
. TRBJ1-1 TRBV20-1 CSARRPRGTEAFF
. TRBJ1-1 TRBV6-6 CASSDQVATEAFF
. TRBJ1-2 TRBV6-5 CASSSQRQFGYTF
. TRBJ2-1 TRBV20-1 CSARVREGIGYNEQFF
. TRBJ2-5 TRBV5-6 CASSASDQETQYF
. TRBJ1-4 TRBV7-9 CASSRDSQLFF
. TRBJ2-2 TRBV2 CASSDVGRNTGELFF
TRBD1 TRBJ1-1 TRBV18 CASSPNLAQGGSNTEAFF
. TRBJ1-5 TRBV4-2 CASSQEDGDQPQHF
TRBD1 TRBJ2-1 TRBV7-6 CASSIPGTGGVYEQFF